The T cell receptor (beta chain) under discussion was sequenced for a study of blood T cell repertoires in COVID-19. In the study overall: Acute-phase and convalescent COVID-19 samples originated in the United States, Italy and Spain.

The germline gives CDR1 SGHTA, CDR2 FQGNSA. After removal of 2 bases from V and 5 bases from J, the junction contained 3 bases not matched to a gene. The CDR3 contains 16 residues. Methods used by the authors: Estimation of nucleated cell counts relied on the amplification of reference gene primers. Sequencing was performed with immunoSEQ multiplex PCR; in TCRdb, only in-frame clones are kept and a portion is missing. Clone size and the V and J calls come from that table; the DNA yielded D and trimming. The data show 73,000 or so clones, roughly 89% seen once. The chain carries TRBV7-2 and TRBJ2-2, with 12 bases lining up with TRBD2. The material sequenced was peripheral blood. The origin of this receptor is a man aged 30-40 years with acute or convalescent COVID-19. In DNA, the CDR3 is TGTGCCAGCAGCTTACATGGGACTAGCGGGACCGGGGAGCTGTTTTTT. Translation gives CASSLHGTSGTGELFF.